The T cell receptor beta chain described here comes from a study of T cell responses to AZD1222 COVID-19 vaccine. General observations from the study: Nearly half of unique spike-specific TCRs reportedly avoided B.1.351 and B.1.1.7 mutated regions. There were vaccine-associated CD4 TCRs across spike, dominant at 160-218 and 743-854.

This CDR3 is built from 14 residues. In germline, CDR1 is SQVTM, CDR2 ANQGSEA. V lost 6 bases to trimming and J lost 2 bases; unmatched junction nucleotides: 6. The count of this clone is one. Its antigen is currently unknown. The table came from immunoSEQ multiplex PCR; TCRdb's copy has only in-frame clones and leaves some out. Counted here are roughly 100,000 clones, 82% occurring once; the ten biggest clones make up approximately 5.1%. This chain connects TRBV29-1 to TRBJ2-3; 9 positions match TRBD2. The TCR originated in an adult in good health. The sample consisted of peripheral blood, taken on day 0 of AZD1222 vaccination. Here the CDR3 DNA reads TGCAGCGTGCCCCTAGCGGGGCCCACAGATACGCAGTATTTT. Translating it yields CSVPLAGPTDTQYF.